The present T cell receptor beta chain was sequenced within a study of T cell responses to AZD1222 COVID-19 vaccine. At the level of the study: The analysis combined second doses at about 4 or about 12 weeks.

Comment on this clone: A junction boundary mismatches the germline segment, possibly from a read error.

The table came from immunoSEQ multiplex PCR; TCRdb's copy has only in-frame clones and leaves some out. The sample gives over 130,000 clones, 85% to 95% of which show up once; roughly 1.3% is in the top ten. The length of the CDR3 is 18 residues. The source of this sequence is an adult in good health. The chain combines TRBV23-1 with TRBJ2-1; 9 bases are a match to TRBD2. TRBV23-1 is recorded as an ORF, its role being uncertain. The material sequenced was peripheral blood, taken on day 0 of AZD1222 vaccination. DNA of the CDR3: TGCGCCAGCATTCAAATTCGGCGGGGGGGAGGCACTAAAAATGAGCAGTTCTTC. Amino acids: CASIQIRRGGGTKNEQFF.